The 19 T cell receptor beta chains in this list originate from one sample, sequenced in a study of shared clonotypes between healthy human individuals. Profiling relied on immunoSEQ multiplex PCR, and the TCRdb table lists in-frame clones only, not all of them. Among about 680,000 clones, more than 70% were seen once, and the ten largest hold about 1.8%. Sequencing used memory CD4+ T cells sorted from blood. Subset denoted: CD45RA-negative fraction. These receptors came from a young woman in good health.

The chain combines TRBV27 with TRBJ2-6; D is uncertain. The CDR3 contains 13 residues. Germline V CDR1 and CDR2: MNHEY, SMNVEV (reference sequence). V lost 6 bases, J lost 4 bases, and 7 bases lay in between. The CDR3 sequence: CASRLAGANVLTF. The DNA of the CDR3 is TGTGCCAGCAGACTTGCAGGGGCCAACGTCCTGACTTTC.

This CDR3 reads CSVDRDGNTEAFF. DNA of the CDR3: TGCAGCGTTGACCGGGACGGGAACACTGAAGCTTTCTTT. The chain uses TRBV29-1 and TRBJ1-1, with D perhaps matching TRBD1 (5 bases). This CDR3 has 13 amino acids. Trimming pared 3 bases from V and 1 base from J, leaving 9 bases between. Germline V lookup: CDR1 SQVTM, CDR2 ANQGSEA. The whole variable domain, filled in from reference TRBV29-1 and TRBJ1-1, reads SAVISQKPSRDICQRGTSLTIQCQVDSQVTMMFWYRQQPGQSLTLIATANQGSEATYESGFVIDKFPISRPNLTFSTLTVSNMSPEDSSIYLCSVDRDGNTEAFFGQGTRLTVV.

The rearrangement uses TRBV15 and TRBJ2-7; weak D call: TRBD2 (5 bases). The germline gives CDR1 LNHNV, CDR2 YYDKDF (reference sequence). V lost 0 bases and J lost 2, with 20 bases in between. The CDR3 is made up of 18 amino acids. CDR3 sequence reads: CATSRESVGDEQPYEQYF. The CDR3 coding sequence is TGTGCCACCAGCAGAGAGTCTGTGGGAGATGAACAGCCCTACGAGCAGTACTTC.

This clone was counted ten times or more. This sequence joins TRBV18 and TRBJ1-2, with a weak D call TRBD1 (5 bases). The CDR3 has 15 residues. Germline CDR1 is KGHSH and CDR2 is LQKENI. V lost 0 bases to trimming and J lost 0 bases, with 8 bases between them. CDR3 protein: CASSPPGTSNYGYTF. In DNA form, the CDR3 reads TGTGCCAGCTCACCACCAGGGACCTCTAACTATGGCTACACCTTC.

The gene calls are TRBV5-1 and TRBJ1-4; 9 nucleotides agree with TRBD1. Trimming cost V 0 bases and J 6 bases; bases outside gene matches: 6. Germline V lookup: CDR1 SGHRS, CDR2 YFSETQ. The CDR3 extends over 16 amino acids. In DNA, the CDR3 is TGCGCCAGCAGCTTGGGATCCGGGACAGGGCATGAAAAACTGTTTTTT. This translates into CASSLGSGTGHEKLFF.

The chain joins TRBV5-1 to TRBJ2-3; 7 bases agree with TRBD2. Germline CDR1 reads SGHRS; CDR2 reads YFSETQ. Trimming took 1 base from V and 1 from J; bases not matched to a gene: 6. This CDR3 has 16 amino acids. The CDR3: CASSLRTSRGTDTQYF. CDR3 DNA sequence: TGCGCCAGCAGCTTGAGGACTAGTCGGGGCACAGATACGCAGTATTTT. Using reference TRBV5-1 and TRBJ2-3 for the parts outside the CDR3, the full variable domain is KAGVTQTPRYLIKTRGQQVTLSCSPISGHRSVSWYQQTPGQGLQFLFEYFSETQRNKGNFPGRFSGRQFSNSRSEMNVSTLELGDSALYLCASSLRTSRGTDTQYFGPGTRLTVL.

The CDR3 spells CSVGAGYNEQFF. CDR3 in DNA: TGCAGCGTTGGAGCAGGGTACAATGAGCAGTTCTTC. This rearrangement joins TRBV29-1 to TRBJ2-1, with a weak D call TRBD1 (5 bases). V was cut by 4 bases and J by 4 bases, with 8 bases left in between. CDR3 length: 12 amino acids. Germline assignment: CDR1 SQVTM and CDR2 ANQGSEA.

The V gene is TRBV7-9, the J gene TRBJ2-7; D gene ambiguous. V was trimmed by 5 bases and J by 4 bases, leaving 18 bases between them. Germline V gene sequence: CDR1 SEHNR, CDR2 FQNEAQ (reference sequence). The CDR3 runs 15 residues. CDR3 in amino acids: CASSGHIGRYYEQYF. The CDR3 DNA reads TGTGCCAGCAGCGGTCATATAGGCCGTTATTACGAGCAGTACTTC. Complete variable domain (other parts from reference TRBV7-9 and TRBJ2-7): DTGVSQNPRHKITKRGQNVTFRCDPISEHNRLYWYRQTLGQGPEFLTYFQNEAQLEKSRLLSDRFSAERPKGSFSTLEIQRTEQGDSAMYLCASSGHIGRYYEQYFGPGTRLTVT.

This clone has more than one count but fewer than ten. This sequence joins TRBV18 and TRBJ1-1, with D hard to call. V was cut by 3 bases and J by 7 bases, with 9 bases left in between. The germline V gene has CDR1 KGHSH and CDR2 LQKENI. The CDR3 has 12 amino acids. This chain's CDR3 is CASSPGDGEAFF. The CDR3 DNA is TGTGCCAGCTCACCCGGTGACGGTGAAGCTTTCTTT.

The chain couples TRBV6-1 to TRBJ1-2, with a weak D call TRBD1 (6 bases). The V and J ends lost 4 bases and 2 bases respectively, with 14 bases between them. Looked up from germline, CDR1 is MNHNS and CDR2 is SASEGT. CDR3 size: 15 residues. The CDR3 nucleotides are TGTGCCAGCAGTGGGAAAACAGGGACCAACTATGGCTACACCTTC. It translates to CASSGKTGTNYGYTF.

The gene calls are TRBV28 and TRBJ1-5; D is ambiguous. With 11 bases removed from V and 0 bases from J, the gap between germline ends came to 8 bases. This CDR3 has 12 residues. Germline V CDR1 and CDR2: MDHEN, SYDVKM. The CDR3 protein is CAAAFSNQPQHF. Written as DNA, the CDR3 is TGTGCCGCTGCTTTTAGCAATCAGCCCCAGCATTTT.

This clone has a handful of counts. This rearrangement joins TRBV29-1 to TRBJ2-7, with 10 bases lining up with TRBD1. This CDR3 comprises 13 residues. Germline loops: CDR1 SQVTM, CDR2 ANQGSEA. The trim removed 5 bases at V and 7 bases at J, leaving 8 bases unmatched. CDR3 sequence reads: CSVPGQGSWEQYF. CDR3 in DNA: TGCAGCGTTCCGGGACAGGGGTCGTGGGAGCAGTACTTC.

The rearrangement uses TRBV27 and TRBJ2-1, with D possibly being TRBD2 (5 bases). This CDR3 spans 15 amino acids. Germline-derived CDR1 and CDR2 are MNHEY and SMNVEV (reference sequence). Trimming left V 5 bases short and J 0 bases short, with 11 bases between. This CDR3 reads CASSPSEGSYNEQFF. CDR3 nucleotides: TGTGCCAGCAGTCCGTCCGAGGGCTCCTACAATGAGCAGTTCTTC.

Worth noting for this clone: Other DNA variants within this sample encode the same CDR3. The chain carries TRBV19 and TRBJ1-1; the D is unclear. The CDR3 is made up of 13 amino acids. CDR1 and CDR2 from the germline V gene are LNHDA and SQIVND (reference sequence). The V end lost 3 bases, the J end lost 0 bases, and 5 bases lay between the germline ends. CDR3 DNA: TGTGCCAGTAGTATTCGGTTGAACACTGAAGCTTTCTTT. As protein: CASSIRLNTEAFF. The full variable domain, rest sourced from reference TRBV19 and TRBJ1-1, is DGGITQSPKYLFRKEGQNVTLSCEQNLNHDAMYWYRQDPGQGLRLIYYSQIVNDFQKGDIAEGYSVSREKKESFPLTVTSAQKNPTAFYLCASSIRLNTEAFFGQGTRLTVV.

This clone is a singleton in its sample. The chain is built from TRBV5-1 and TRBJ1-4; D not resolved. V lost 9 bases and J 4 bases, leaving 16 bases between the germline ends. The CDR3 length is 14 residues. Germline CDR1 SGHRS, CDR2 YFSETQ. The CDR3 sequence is CATSPGLVNEKLFF. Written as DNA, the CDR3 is TGCGCCACCTCGCCGGGCCTAGTTAATGAAAAACTGTTTTTT.

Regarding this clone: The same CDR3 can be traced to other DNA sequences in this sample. CDR3 nucleotide sequence: TGCGCCAGCAGCCAGGACAGTAGTTCCTACAATGAGCAGTTCTTC. Protein sequence: CASSQDSSSYNEQFF. The chain recombines TRBV5-1 with TRBJ2-1, with D possibly matching TRBD1 (6 bases). The CDR3 contains 15 residues. Trimming removed 4 bases at V and 1 base at J, with 12 bases between. CDR1 is SGHRS, CDR2 YFSETQ, per germline.

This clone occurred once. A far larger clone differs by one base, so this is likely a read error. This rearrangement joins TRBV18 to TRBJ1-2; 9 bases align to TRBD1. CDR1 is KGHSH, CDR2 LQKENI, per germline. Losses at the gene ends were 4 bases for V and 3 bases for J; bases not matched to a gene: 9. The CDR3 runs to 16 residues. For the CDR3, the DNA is TGTGCCAGCTCACGATCCAACAGGGGGCCCGACTATGGCTACACCTTC. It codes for CASSRSNRGPDYGYTF.

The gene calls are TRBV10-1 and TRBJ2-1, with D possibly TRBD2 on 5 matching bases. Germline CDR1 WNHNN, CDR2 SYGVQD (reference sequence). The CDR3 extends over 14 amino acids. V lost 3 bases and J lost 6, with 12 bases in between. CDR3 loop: CASSEAVAGNEQFF. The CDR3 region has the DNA TGCGCCAGCAGTGAAGCGGTAGCAGGCAATGAGCAGTTCTTC.

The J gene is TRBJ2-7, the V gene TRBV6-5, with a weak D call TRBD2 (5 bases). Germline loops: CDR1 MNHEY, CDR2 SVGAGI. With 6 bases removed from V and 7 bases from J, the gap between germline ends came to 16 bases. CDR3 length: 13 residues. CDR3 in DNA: TGTGCCAGCAGCCGGACGGACTTGGGAGAGCAGTACTTC. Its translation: CASSRTDLGEQYF.